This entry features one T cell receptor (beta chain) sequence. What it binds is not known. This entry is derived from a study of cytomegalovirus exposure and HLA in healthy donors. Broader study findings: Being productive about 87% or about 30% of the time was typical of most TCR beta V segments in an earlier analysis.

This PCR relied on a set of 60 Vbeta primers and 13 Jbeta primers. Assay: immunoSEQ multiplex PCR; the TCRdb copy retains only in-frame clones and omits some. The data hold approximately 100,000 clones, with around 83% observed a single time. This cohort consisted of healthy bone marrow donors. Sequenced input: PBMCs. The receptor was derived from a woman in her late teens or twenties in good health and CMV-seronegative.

The CDR3 loop reads CASSLVGSGGLINQPQHF. The CDR3 region has the DNA TGTGCCAGCAGCTTAGTTGGGTCCGGGGGGCTGATTAATCAGCCCCAGCATTTT. This chain links TRBV7-9 with TRBJ1-5; TRBD1 is a possible D gene (6 bases). Germline V CDR1 and CDR2: SEHNR, FQNEAQ (reference sequence). Deletions cut 1 base from V and 4 bases from J, with 20 bases between. The CDR3 is 18 amino acids.